A single sample is the source of the 27 T cell receptor beta chains below, sequenced in a study of blood T cell repertoires in COVID-19. Some clones are missing from TCRdb's copy, which holds only in-frame ones; the method was immunoSEQ multiplex PCR. This repertoire shows about 120,000 clones, about 87% found once; its top ten account for approximately 2.3%. The sequencing sample was made of peripheral blood. The receptors shown here come from a woman aged 45-65 years with acute or convalescent COVID-19.

This clone came up a few times. The V and J genes are TRBV9 and TRBJ2-3, with D possibly TRBD1 on 5 matching bases. Germline V CDR1 and CDR2: SGDLS, YYNGEE. The CDR3 has 13 residues. Trimming shortened V by 3 bases and J by 4 bases, and 9 bases separated the two germline ends. DNA of the CDR3: TGTGCCAGCAGCGGAACAGGTTCAGATACGCAGTATTTT. Amino acids: CASSGTGSDTQYF.

The chain links TRBV7-9 to TRBJ2-2; 7 bases line up with TRBD2. The V gene's germline CDR1 is SEHNR and CDR2 FQNEAQ (reference sequence). CDR3 size: 11 residues. The J segment lost 6 bases and the V segment lost 11 bases, leaving 3 bases of the junction unmatched. CDR3 residues: CASAGAGELFF. The DNA for the CDR3 is TGTGCCTCCGCGGGGGCCGGGGAGCTGTTTTTT.

The chain couples TRBV5-1 to TRBJ2-2; the D is unclear. V lost 1 base, J lost 0 bases, and 16 bases lay in between. The CDR3 sequence is 18 residues long. Germline values: CDR1 SGHRS, CDR2 YFSETQ. The CDR3 DNA reads TGCGCCAGCAGCTTGATTTCCCCCGCGGAAACGAACACCGGGGAGCTGTTTTTT. Amino acids: CASSLISPAETNTGELFF.

This clone has a single count. The chain carries TRBV20-1 and TRBJ1-5, with TRBD1 matching over 7 bases. The V and J ends lost 6 bases and 1 base, in that order; junction bases with no gene match: 6. Looked up from germline, CDR1 is DFQATT and CDR2 is SNEGSKA (reference sequence). The CDR3 has 14 amino acids. CDR3 coding DNA: TGCAGTGCCAGTATGACAGGGAGCAATCAGCCCCAGCATTTT. Its protein product is CSASMTGSNQPQHF.

The V and J genes are TRBV6-5 and TRBJ1-6; weak D call: TRBD1 (6 bases). V lost 6 bases to trimming and J lost 12 bases, with 15 bases between them. The CDR3 loop spans 13 amino acids. The germline V gene encodes CDR1 MNHEY and CDR2 SVGAGI. The CDR3 DNA follows: TGTGCCAGCAGCCGGGACACCGGGAAACCCCTCCACTTT. This translates into CASSRDTGKPLHF.

The V call is TRBV19, the J call TRBJ1-1, with D perhaps TRBD1 (5 bases). V was trimmed by 3 bases and J by 0 bases, leaving 8 bases between them. This CDR3 is 14 amino acids long. CDR1 and CDR2 from the germline V gene are LNHDA and SQIVND (reference sequence). The CDR3 DNA reads as TGTGCCAGTAGTATCCGACAGATGAACACTGAAGCTTTCTTT. It yields the protein CASSIRQMNTEAFF.

Points on this clone: This specimen includes other DNA sequences encoding the same CDR3. V and J are TRBV9 and TRBJ2-7, with a possible D match to TRBD1 (6 bases). From germline, CDR1 is SGDLS and CDR2 YYNGEE. V was shortened by 4 bases and J by 3 bases, with 11 bases between the two germline ends. There are 13 residues in the CDR3. CDR3 sequence reads: CASSPTGNYEQYF. The CDR3 DNA reads as TGTGCCAGCAGCCCGACAGGAAACTACGAGCAGTACTTC.

This clone was recorded a few times. The genes are TRBV19 and TRBJ1-1; 9 bases are a match to TRBD1. This CDR3 comprises 14 residues. Germline V gene sequence: CDR1 LNHDA, CDR2 SQIVND (reference sequence). V was clipped by 7 bases and J by 0 bases; unmatched bases: 3. The DNA of the CDR3 is TGTGCCAGTATTGGGACAGGGATGAACACTGAAGCTTTCTTT. Translation: CASIGTGMNTEAFF.

The CDR3 bases are TGTGCCAGCAGCGAAGGCATCCCGGGAACTAACTATGGCTACACCTTC. Protein: CASSEGIPGTNYGYTF. The rearrangement links TRBV7-8 to TRBJ1-2; D is uncertain. Trimming cost V 5 bases and J 0 bases, with 16 bases left between them. The CDR3 contains 16 residues. Germline-derived CDR1 and CDR2 are SGHVS and FQNEAQ.

This clone was counted only a few times. The chain has TRBV5-6 and TRBJ2-7, with 8 bases matching TRBD2. Looked up from germline, CDR1 is SGHDT and CDR2 is YYEEEE. The V and J ends lost 5 bases and 2 bases, in that order; junction bases with no gene match: 9. This CDR3 contains 15 residues. CDR3 DNA: TGTGCCAGCAGGCTAAGAGCGGGAGCCACCTACGAGCAGTACTTC. Translation: CASRLRAGATYEQYF.

This sequence joins TRBV19 and TRBJ2-3; TRBD2 matches at 14 bases. The CDR3 is 16 residues long. Germline trimming cut 3 bases from V and 4 bases from J; bases unmatched to any gene: 3. Germline V CDR1 and CDR2: LNHDA, SQIVND (reference sequence). The CDR3 DNA is TGTGCCAGTAGTATCGGGACTAGCGGGGGTGCAGATACGCAGTATTTT. This encodes CASSIGTSGGADTQYF. The variable domain in full, with the rest retrieved from reference TRBV19 and TRBJ2-3, is DGGITQSPKYLFRKEGQNVTLSCEQNLNHDAMYWYRQDPGQGLRLIYYSQIVNDFQKGDIAEGYSVSREKKESFPLTVTSAQKNPTAFYLCASSIGTSGGADTQYFGPGTRLTVL.

This clone showed up just once. The chain combines TRBV9 with TRBJ2-6, with D maybe TRBD2 (5 bases). The length of the CDR3 is 17 residues. Germline V gene lookup returns CDR1 SGDLS and CDR2 YYNGEE. V was cut by 3 bases and J by 2 bases, with 15 bases left in between. Here the CDR3 reads CASSGTPSGAGANVLTF. In DNA form, the CDR3 reads TGTGCCAGCAGCGGAACCCCCTCCGGGGCTGGGGCCAACGTCCTGACTTTC.

In the case of this clone: A junction end diverges from the germline sequence, so it may reflect a read error. This chain connects TRBV6-2 or TRBV6-3 to TRBJ2-2; 9 bases match TRBD1. The CDR3 loop spans 15 amino acids. Germline V gene sequence: CDR1 MNHEY, CDR2 SVGEGT. Here the CDR3 reads CASSYHGTGKWFLLF. For the CDR3, the DNA is TGTGCCAGCAGTTACCATGGGACAGGGAAATGGTTCTTACTTTTT.

V usage is TRBV5-8 and J usage is TRBJ2-7; D possibly corresponds to TRBD2 (6 bases). Germline V gene lookup returns CDR1 SGHTS and CDR2 YDEGEE. Trimming cost V 3 bases and J 3 bases, with 19 bases left between them. The CDR3 consists of 16 residues. CDR3 in amino acids: CASSSGDRAVFYEQYF. CDR3 coding DNA: TGTGCCAGCAGCTCGGGGGACCGAGCGGTCTTCTACGAGCAGTACTTC. Variable domain in full (rest from reference TRBV5-8 and TRBJ2-7): EAGVTQSPTHLIKTRGQQATLRCSPISGHTSVYWYQQALGLGLQFLLWYDEGEERNRGNFPPRFSGRQFPNYSSELNVNALELEDSALYLCASSSGDRAVFYEQYFGPGTRLTVT.

The chain couples TRBV18 to TRBJ2-7, with TRBD1 matching 10 bases. V lost 5 bases and J lost 0; bases outside the gene matches: 4. This CDR3 has 15 residues. Germline V CDR1 and CDR2: KGHSH, LQKENI. CDR3 coding DNA: TGTGCCAGCTCAAGGACAGGGGGTAGCTCCTACGAGCAGTACTTC. Translation: CASSRTGGSSYEQYF.

The gene calls are TRBV19 and TRBJ2-2; the D gene is possibly TRBD2 (7 bases). CDR3 length: 14 residues. CDR1 is LNHDA and CDR2 is SQIVND in the germline V gene (reference sequence). V was pared by 8 bases and J by 6 bases, with 16 bases between. The CDR3 DNA follows: TGTGCCAGTGACGGGGGGCCGTTGGCCGGGGAGCTGTTTTTT. It translates to CASDGGPLAGELFF.

The chain uses TRBV11-1 and TRBJ1-2, with D unclear. CDR1 SGHAT and CDR2 FQDESV come from the germline V gene (reference sequence). V gave up 5 bases and J gave up 4 bases, with 14 bases separating them. This CDR3 has 14 residues. The CDR3 nucleotides read TGTGCCAGCAGCCAAAGCGCGACGGGCTATGGCTACACCTTC. Protein product: CASSQSATGYGYTF.

CDR3 amino acids: CASSIQQGAWGANVLTF. The CDR3, as DNA: TGTGCCAGCAGCATTCAACAGGGGGCGTGGGGGGCCAACGTCCTGACTTTC. The chain is built from TRBV11-3 and TRBJ2-6; 9 nucleotides align to TRBD1. This CDR3 spans 17 amino acids. Looked up from germline, CDR1 is SGHNT and CDR2 is YENEEA. V dropped 5 bases and J dropped 4; count of bases not matched to a gene: 9. The full variable domain, its missing parts supplied by reference TRBV11-3 and TRBJ2-6, is EAGVVQSPRYKIIEKKQPVAFWCNPISGHNTLYWYLQNLGQGPELLIRYENEEAVDDSQLPKDRFSAERLKGVDSTLKIQPAELGDSAVYLCASSIQQGAWGANVLTFGAGSRLTVL.

The chain carries TRBV19 and TRBJ1-1; a weak D match, TRBD1 (6 bases). V lost 6 bases and J lost 6, with 11 bases in between. Germline V lookup: CDR1 LNHDA, CDR2 SQIVND (reference sequence). This CDR3 region has 12 residues. The CDR3 loop reads CASRGEGAEAFF. CDR3 sequence (DNA): TGTGCCAGTAGGGGGGAGGGGGCTGAAGCTTTCTTT.

The chain links TRBV27 to TRBJ2-2, with TRBD1 as a possible D gene (5 bases). This CDR3 contains 13 residues. The ends were cut back, 6 bases at V and 1 base at J, with 6 bases in the middle. In germline, CDR1 is MNHEY, CDR2 SMNVEV (reference sequence). The CDR3 loop is CASRGRNTGELFF. CDR3 nucleotides: TGTGCCAGCAGGGGGCGGAACACCGGGGAGCTGTTTTTT.

The CDR3 loop reads CASSASPDSTYGYTF. The CDR3 DNA reads as TGTGCCAGCAGCGCATCTCCTGACAGCACATATGGCTACACCTTC. This rearrangement joins TRBV7-3 to TRBJ1-2; TRBD1 is a possible D gene (5 bases). Between the trimmed V and J ends, which lost 5 bases and 5 bases, there was a span of 18 bases. From germline, CDR1 is SGHTA and CDR2 FQGTGA. This CDR3 has 15 amino acids. Looking up the rest from reference TRBV7-3 and TRBJ1-2 gives the full variable domain: GAGVSQTPSNKVTEKGKYVELRCDPISGHTALYWYRQSLGQGPEFLIYFQGTGAADDSGLPNDRFFAVRPEGSVSTLKIQRTERGDSAVYLCASSASPDSTYGYTFGSGTRLTVV.

The chain has TRBV5-1 and TRBJ1-3; possibly TRBD1 for D (6 bases). The CDR3 runs 16 residues. V was shortened by 0 bases and J by 2 bases, with 12 bases between the two germline ends. Germline values: CDR1 SGHRS, CDR2 YFSETQ. The CDR3 sequence is CASSLARTDPGNTIYF. CDR3 sequence (DNA): TGCGCCAGCAGCTTGGCTAGGACAGACCCTGGAAACACCATATATTTT.

The V call is TRBV30, the J call TRBJ1-2; TRBD1 is a possible D gene (5 bases). CDR1 and CDR2 from the germline V gene are GTSNPN and SVGIG (reference sequence). The CDR3 totals 15 residues. The V and J ends lost 0 bases and 4 bases respectively, with 15 bases between them. CDR3 residues: CAWSVGVTGGYGYTF. CDR3 bases: TGTGCCTGGAGTGTAGGGGTTACCGGGGGCTATGGCTACACCTTC. Full variable domain (remainder filled in from reference TRBV30 and TRBJ1-2): SQTIHQWPATLVQPVGSPLSLECTVEGTSNPNLYWYRQAAGRGLQLLFYSVGIGQISSEVPQNLSASRPQDRQFILSSKKLLLSDSGFYLCAWSVGVTGGYGYTFGSGTRLTVV.

The chain employs TRBV25-1 and TRBJ1-6; D remains unclear. CDR1 and CDR2 (germline): MGHDK, SYGVNS. The V end lost 6 bases, the J end lost 11 bases, and 14 bases lay between the germline ends. This CDR3 has 13 amino acids. Written as DNA, the CDR3 is TGTGCCAGCAGAGGCCTGCGGGCGGCACCCCTCCACTTT. As protein: CASRGLRAAPLHF.

The V gene is TRBV7-2, the J gene TRBJ1-2; TRBD1 is a possible D gene (5 bases). The CDR3 extends over 13 amino acids. The V gene's germline CDR1 is SGHTA and CDR2 FQGNSA. Trimming took off 3 bases at V and 8 bases at J, with 13 bases between the two ends. The CDR3 DNA reads TGTGCCAGCAGCTTTCAGGGAAGTAGCGGCTACACCTTC. Translation gives CASSFQGSSGYTF.

This chain uses TRBV19 with TRBJ1-5; possibly TRBD1 for D (6 bases). The V end was cut by 9 bases, the J end by 2 bases, with 11 bases between. The CDR3 has 13 residues. Germline V gene lookup returns CDR1 LNHDA and CDR2 SQIVND (reference sequence). The CDR3 DNA is TGTGCCAGCAGGGGTAATCGCAATCAGCCCCAGCATTTT. Protein: CASRGNRNQPQHF.

This chain uses TRBV7-2 with TRBJ1-3; tentative D call: TRBD1 (5 bases). The CDR3 runs 15 residues. Between the trimmed V and J ends, which lost 5 bases and 4 bases, there was a span of 15 bases. Per germline, CDR1 SGHTA and CDR2 FQGNSA. CDR3 bases: TGTGCCAGCAGCCTACCTTGGGGCTCGGGAAACACCATATATTTT. It encodes CASSLPWGSGNTIYF.